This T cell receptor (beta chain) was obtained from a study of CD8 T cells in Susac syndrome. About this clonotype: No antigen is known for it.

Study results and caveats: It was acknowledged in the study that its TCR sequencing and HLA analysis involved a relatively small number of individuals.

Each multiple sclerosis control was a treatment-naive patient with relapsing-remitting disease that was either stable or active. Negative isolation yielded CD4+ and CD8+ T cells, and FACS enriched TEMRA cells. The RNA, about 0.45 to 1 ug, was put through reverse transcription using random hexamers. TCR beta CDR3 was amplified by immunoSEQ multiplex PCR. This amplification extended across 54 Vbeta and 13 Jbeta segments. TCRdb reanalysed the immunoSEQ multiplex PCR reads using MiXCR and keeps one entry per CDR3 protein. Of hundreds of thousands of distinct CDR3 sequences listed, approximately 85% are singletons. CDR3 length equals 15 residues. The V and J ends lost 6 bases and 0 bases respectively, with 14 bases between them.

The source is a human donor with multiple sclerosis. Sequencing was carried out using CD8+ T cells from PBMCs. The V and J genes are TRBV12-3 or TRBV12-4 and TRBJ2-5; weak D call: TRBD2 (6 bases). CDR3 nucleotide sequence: TGTGCCAGCAGCCCGGGACTTCAGTACCAAGAGACCCAGTACTTC. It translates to CASSPGLQYQETQYF.